These 31 T cell receptor beta chains were all obtained from the same sample, sequenced in a study of response to subunit inactivated influenza vaccine. TCRdb re-analysed the RT-PCR reads in MiXCR, keeping a single row per CDR3 protein. Here the sample spans about 480,000 distinct CDR3 sequences, about an eighth being singletons. Source: PBMCs from blood, taken roughly 6 weeks after vaccination. These receptors were taken from a man over 45 who received an inactivated influenza vaccine.

This chain uses TRBV7-9 with TRBJ2-1, with D unclear. V lost 5 bases to trimming and J lost 5 bases, with 7 bases between them. The CDR3 length is 12 residues. CDR1 and CDR2 (germline): SEHNR, FQNEAQ (reference sequence). The CDR3 here is CASSQQNNEQFF. The CDR3 DNA is TGTGCCAGCAGCCAACAAAACAATGAGCAGTTCTTC. Supplemented by reference TRBV7-9 and TRBJ2-1, the full variable domain reads DTGVSQNPRHKITKRGQNVTFRCDPISEHNRLYWYRQTLGQGPEFLTYFQNEAQLEKSRLLSDRFSAERPKGSFSTLEIQRTEQGDSAMYLCASSQQNNEQFFGPGTRLTVL.

This rearrangement joins TRBV2 to TRBJ2-5; the match to TRBD1 covers 10 bases. CDR3 length equals 18 residues. V shed 6 bases, J shed 2 bases, and the junction held 15 bases outside the gene matches. In germline, CDR1 is SNHLY, CDR2 FYNNEI. For the CDR3, the DNA is TGTGCCAGCAGGAGTGCCTCGGGGGACAGGGGCATGCAAGAGACCCAGTACTTC. This codes for CASRSASGDRGMQETQYF.

This clonotype was picked up many times. V and J are TRBV3-1 and TRBJ2-5, with D possibly matching TRBD1 (5 bases). The germline CDR1 and CDR2 sequences are LGHDT and YNNKEL (reference sequence). The CDR3 consists of 13 residues. The V and J ends lost 5 bases and 3 bases respectively, with 10 bases between them. The CDR3, as DNA: TGTGCCAGCAGCAATACAGGAAAAGAGACCCAGTACTTC. Residues: CASSNTGKETQYF.

This clonotype was picked up many times. This chain joins TRBV2 and TRBJ2-3; 8 bases agree with TRBD1. Germline CDR1 and CDR2: SNHLY and FYNNEI. V shed 6 bases and J 4 bases; nucleotides not matched to a gene: 0. The CDR3 consists of 12 residues. CDR3 nucleotide sequence: TGTGCCAGCAGGACAGGGGCAGATACGCAGTATTTT. Its translation is CASRTGADTQYF.

This clonotype was counted only a few times. The genes are TRBV6-5 and TRBJ2-7; maybe TRBD1 (6 bases). There are 15 residues in the CDR3. Trimming cost V 0 bases and J 5 bases, with 14 bases left between them. The germline gives CDR1 MNHEY, CDR2 SVGAGI. The CDR3 sequence is CASSYSSRGTNEQYF. CDR3 DNA: TGTGCCAGCAGTTACTCTTCCAGGGGAACGAACGAGCAGTACTTC.

The chain combines TRBV7-2 with TRBJ2-1; D unclear. V lost 2 bases and J 5 bases, leaving 4 bases between the germline ends. This CDR3 spans 12 amino acids. The germline V gene encodes CDR1 SGHTA and CDR2 FQGNSA. For the CDR3, the DNA is TGTGCCAGCAGCTTAATGAACAATGAGCAGTTCTTC. This gives the protein CASSLMNNEQFF.

The V and J genes are TRBV6-1 and TRBJ1-1, with D perhaps matching TRBD1 (6 bases). Germline CDR1 reads MNHNS; CDR2 reads SASEGT. V was pared by 6 bases and J by 5 bases, with 22 bases between. The CDR3 extends over 16 amino acids. CDR3 sequence (DNA): TGTGCCAGCAGACCGTCGGCTGGGGGCGCGCGTACTGAAGCTTTCTTT. It translates to CASRPSAGGARTEAFF.

In this sample, this clonotype turned up a few times. This chain joins TRBV5-6 and TRBJ2-1, with D perhaps TRBD2 (7 bases). Trimming left V 4 bases short and J 0 bases short, with 20 bases between. The CDR3 is 18 amino acids. Germline V gene data show CDR1 as SGHDT and CDR2 as YYEEEE. CDR3 bases: TGTGCCAGCAGCGGTGGGGTGGGGGGGGCGATCTCCTACAATGAGCAGTTCTTC. It specifies CASSGGVGGAISYNEQFF.

In this sample, this clonotype turned up many times. This chain uses TRBV4-2 with TRBJ2-2, with TRBD2 identical over 8 bases. CDR3 size: 16 residues. From germline, CDR1 is LGHNA and CDR2 YNFKEQ. The ends lost 3 bases at V and 6 bases at J; junction bases unmatched: 9. The CDR3 sequence is CASSQTGTSLAGELFF. The CDR3 DNA follows: TGTGCCAGCAGCCAGACCGGGACTAGTTTAGCCGGGGAGCTGTTTTTT.

This chain uses TRBV12-3 or TRBV12-4 with TRBJ2-1; 8 bases line up with TRBD2. CDR3 length equals 15 residues. V lost 7 bases to trimming and J lost 2 bases; unmatched junction nucleotides: 7. CDR3 protein: CASKLAGPAYNEQFF. CDR3 sequence (DNA): TGTGCCAGCAAGTTAGCGGGACCAGCCTACAATGAGCAGTTCTTC.

This clonotype showed up many times. V usage is TRBV12-3 or TRBV12-4 and J usage is TRBJ1-2, with 7 bases that match TRBD1. There are 16 residues in the CDR3. The V and J ends lost 6 bases and 4 bases, in that order; junction bases with no gene match: 14. The CDR3 DNA is TGTGCCAGCAGCAGGAGCAACCGGGACAGACGCTATGGCTACACCTTC. This gives the protein CASSRSNRDRRYGYTF.

In this sample, this clonotype turned up a few times. The chain combines TRBV4-1 with TRBJ2-1; a possible D gene is TRBD1 (6 bases). Germline CDR1 MGHRA, CDR2 YSYEKL. CDR3 size: 16 residues. Trimming stripped 4 bases from V and 8 bases from J, with 21 bases between. This chain's CDR3 is CASSRDGTQRRDEQFF. In nucleotides, the CDR3 is TGCGCCAGCAGCCGAGACGGGACACAAAGAAGAGATGAGCAGTTCTTC.

The CDR3 loop is CASRWTSGGAYEQYF. The CDR3 DNA reads as TGTGCCAGCCGATGGACATCGGGCGGAGCCTACGAGCAGTACTTC. The gene calls are TRBV6-2 or TRBV6-3 and TRBJ2-7; TRBD1 is a possible D gene (5 bases). CDR3 size: 15 residues. Germline V CDR1 and CDR2: MNHEY, SVGEGT. Trimming stripped 8 bases from V and 2 bases from J, with 19 bases between.

This clonotype was seen a handful of times. The chain uses TRBV5-1 and TRBJ2-1, with D maybe TRBD1 (6 bases). CDR1 and CDR2 (germline): SGHRS, YFSETQ. This CDR3 has 16 residues. Trimming removed 0 bases from V and 12 bases from J, with 22 bases in between. Here the CDR3 DNA reads TGCGCCAGCAGCTTGGGCTACAGGGCCGACGTAGTGGGGCAGTTCTTC. Protein product: CASSLGYRADVVGQFF. Full variable domain (rest looked up from reference TRBV5-1 and TRBJ2-1): KAGVTQTPRYLIKTRGQQVTLSCSPISGHRSVSWYQQTPGQGLQFLFEYFSETQRNKGNFPGRFSGRQFSNSRSEMNVSTLELGDSALYLCASSLGYRADVVGQFFGPGTRLTVL.

The J gene is TRBJ2-7, the V gene TRBV20-1; no definite D call. This CDR3 has 13 residues. The germline V gene has CDR1 DFQATT and CDR2 SNEGSKA (reference sequence). Deletions cut 3 bases from V and 2 bases from J, with 11 bases between. CDR3 sequence (DNA): TGCAGTGCTAGCCCCGGGCCTCCCTACGAGCAGTACTTC. This encodes CSASPGPPYEQYF.

This clonotype has a handful of counts. The rearrangement joins TRBV6-1 to TRBJ1-1; 11 nucleotides line up with TRBD1. The CDR3 has 14 amino acids. From germline, CDR1 is MNHNS and CDR2 SASEGT. The V segment lost 6 bases and the J segment 5 bases; nucleotides outside the gene matches: 5. The CDR3 DNA reads as TGTGCCAGCAGGCGGACAGGGGGCTGGACTGAAGCTTTCTTT. Protein: CASRRTGGWTEAFF.

This clonotype was detected ten times or more. V is TRBV20-1 and J is TRBJ2-3; possibly TRBD2 for D (5 bases). The CDR3 sequence is 14 residues long. V lost 1 base to trimming and J lost 1 base, with 9 bases between them. The V gene's germline CDR1 is DFQATT and CDR2 SNEGSKA (reference sequence). The chain's CDR3 is CSARGGRRTDTQYF. The CDR3 bases are TGCAGTGCTAGAGGTGGGAGACGCACAGATACGCAGTATTTT.

V usage is TRBV20-1 and J usage is TRBJ2-1, with D possibly being TRBD1 (6 bases). V was shortened by 5 bases and J by 4 bases, with 12 bases between the two germline ends. This CDR3 contains 13 residues. CDR1 and CDR2 (germline): DFQATT, SNEGSKA (reference sequence). The CDR3 protein is CSAPGAAYNEQFF. The DNA of the CDR3 is TGCAGTGCTCCAGGGGCGGCTTACAATGAGCAGTTCTTC.

In this sample, this clonotype turned up a few times. The chain joins TRBV7-6 to TRBJ2-7, with D perhaps TRBD2 (5 bases). The CDR3 has 16 residues. Germline-derived CDR1 and CDR2 are SGHVS and FNYEAQ. Trimming pared 0 bases from V and 5 bases from J, leaving 17 bases between. CDR3 sequence reads: CASSLAERSLRDEQYF. The CDR3 coding sequence is TGTGCCAGCAGCTTAGCGGAGCGGTCCTTAAGGGACGAGCAGTACTTC.

V gene TRBV29-1 combines with J gene TRBJ2-7; D may correspond to TRBD1 or TRBD2 (6 bases each). Trimming shortened V by 2 bases and J by 6 bases, and 20 bases separated the two germline ends. This CDR3 contains 15 residues. The germline V gene encodes CDR1 SQVTM and CDR2 ANQGSEA. The CDR3 loop is CSVESWGTKEGEQYF. CDR3 DNA sequence: TGCAGCGTTGAAAGCTGGGGGACAAAGGAGGGCGAGCAGTACTTC.

The sample holds a few counts of this clonotype. The gene calls are TRBV7-3 and TRBJ2-2; TRBD1 matches at 8 bases. This CDR3 is 15 amino acids long. Germline lookup yields CDR1 SGHTA and CDR2 FQGTGA. The V segment lost 2 bases and the J segment 4 bases; nucleotides outside the gene matches: 3. For the CDR3, the DNA is TGTGCCAGCAGCTTATTTACAGGGGGCACCGGGGAGCTGTTTTTT. As protein: CASSLFTGGTGELFF.

This clonotype was counted ten times or more. J is TRBJ2-5 and V is TRBV5-1; D unresolved. The CDR3 extends over 13 amino acids. The V gene's germline CDR1 is SGHRS and CDR2 YFSETQ. V was cut by 4 bases and J by 2 bases, with 9 bases left in between. The CDR3 protein is CASSLYLQETQYF. CDR3 DNA sequence: TGCGCCAGCAGCCTCTACCTTCAAGAGACCCAGTACTTC.

The rearrangement uses TRBV20-1 and TRBJ1-1, with D possibly being TRBD1 (6 bases). Between the trimmed V and J ends, which lost 2 bases and 1 base, there was a span of 14 bases. Germline CDR1 is DFQATT and CDR2 is SNEGSKA (reference sequence). The CDR3 extends over 15 amino acids. The CDR3 reads CSARKGVRANTEAFF. The CDR3 DNA is TGCAGTGCTAGAAAGGGGGTTCGGGCGAACACTGAAGCTTTCTTT.

The rearrangement joins TRBV7-2 to TRBJ2-4, with 11 bases fitting TRBD1. The germline CDR1 and CDR2 sequences are SGHTA and FQGNSA. The CDR3 runs to 16 residues. V shed 5 bases and J 8 bases; nucleotides not matched to a gene: 11. The CDR3 loop reads CASSPRRGTGGDIQYF. The CDR3 nucleotides read TGTGCCAGCAGCCCTAGGCGGGGGACAGGGGGAGACATTCAGTACTTC.

This clonotype was detected a few times. The chain employs TRBV12-3 or TRBV12-4 and TRBJ2-7; tentative D call: TRBD2 (6 bases). The V end was cut by 3 bases, the J end by 3 bases, with 12 bases between. This CDR3 contains 14 residues. The CDR3 loop is CASSFLGLLYEQYF. DNA for the CDR3: TGTGCCAGCAGTTTTCTGGGACTGCTCTACGAGCAGTACTTC.

The CDR3 sequence: CSARAPVGADTQYF. CDR3 bases: TGCAGTGCTAGAGCCCCGGTTGGGGCAGATACGCAGTATTTT. This sequence joins TRBV20-1 and TRBJ2-3; D gene uncertain. Germline V gives CDR1 DFQATT, CDR2 SNEGSKA (reference sequence). The CDR3 has 14 amino acids. V was clipped by 1 base and J by 4 bases, with 12 bases between them.

This clonotype was observed a few times. The chain recombines TRBV2 with TRBJ1-1, with TRBD1 matching over 9 bases. Germline lookup yields CDR1 SNHLY and CDR2 FYNNEI. This CDR3 has 14 amino acids. Losses at the gene ends were 5 bases for V and 3 bases for J; bases not matched to a gene: 4. The CDR3 bases are TGTGCCAGCAGTCTAGGGACAGGGCACACTGAAGCTTTCTTT. The encoded protein is CASSLGTGHTEAFF.

In this sample, this clonotype turned up a few times. The chain has TRBV20-1 and TRBJ2-7; 8 bases match TRBD1. V lost 1 base and J lost 0; bases outside the gene matches: 8. The CDR3 loop spans 16 amino acids. The germline V gene has CDR1 DFQATT and CDR2 SNEGSKA (reference sequence). This chain's CDR3 is CSARVPGGLYSYEQYF. The CDR3 nucleotides are TGCAGTGCTAGAGTTCCAGGGGGCCTCTACTCCTACGAGCAGTACTTC.

This clonotype appeared many times. The rearrangement links TRBV30 to TRBJ2-4, with D perhaps being TRBD1 or TRBD2 (5 bases each). The CDR3 extends over 13 amino acids. CDR1 is GTSNPN and CDR2 is SVGIG in the germline V gene (reference sequence). V shed 5 bases and J shed 2 bases, with 10 bases lying between them. The CDR3 loop reads CAWLGRPKNIQYF. The CDR3 region has the DNA TGTGCCTGGTTGGGACGGCCCAAAAACATTCAGTACTTC. Variable domain in full (rest from reference TRBV30 and TRBJ2-4): SQTIHQWPATLVQPVGSPLSLECTVEGTSNPNLYWYRQAAGRGLQLLFYSVGIGQISSEVPQNLSASRPQDRQFILSSKKLLLSDSGFYLCAWLGRPKNIQYFGAGTRLSVL.

This clonotype was seen ten or more times. The chain recombines TRBV28 with TRBJ2-7; unclear D gene. Looked up from germline, CDR1 is MDHEN and CDR2 is SYDVKM. The CDR3 consists of 16 residues. V dropped 2 bases and J dropped 3 bases, with 17 bases sitting between them. CDR3 sequence (DNA): TGTGCCAGCAGTTTAGGTCTCCTAGTAAAAAACTACGAGCAGTACTTC. Translation gives CASSLGLLVKNYEQYF.

There are a few counts of this clonotype. The chain combines TRBV5-5 with TRBJ1-1; D uncertain. The V and J ends lost 3 bases and 1 base respectively, with 13 bases between them. The V gene's germline CDR1 is SGHKS and CDR2 YYEKEE (reference sequence). The CDR3 totals 15 residues. CDR3 in amino acids: CASSWSAGKNTEAFF. The CDR3 nucleotides read TGTGCCAGCAGCTGGTCCGCCGGGAAGAACACTGAAGCTTTCTTT.